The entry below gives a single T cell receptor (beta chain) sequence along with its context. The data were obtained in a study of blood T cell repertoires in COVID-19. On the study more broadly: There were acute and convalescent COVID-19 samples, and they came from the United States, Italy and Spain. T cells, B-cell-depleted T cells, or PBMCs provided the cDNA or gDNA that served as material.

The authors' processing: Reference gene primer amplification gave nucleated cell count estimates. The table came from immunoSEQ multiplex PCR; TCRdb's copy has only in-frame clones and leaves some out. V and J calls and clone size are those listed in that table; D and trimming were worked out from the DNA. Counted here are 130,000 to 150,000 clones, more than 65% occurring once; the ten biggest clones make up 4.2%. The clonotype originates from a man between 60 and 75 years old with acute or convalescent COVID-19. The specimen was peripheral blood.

The CDR3 spells CASSLTLAGGPDTQYF. The CDR3, as DNA: TGTGCCAGCAGCCTCACACTAGCGGGAGGGCCAGATACGCAGTATTTT. The V gene is TRBV4-2, the J gene TRBJ2-3; the match to TRBD2 covers 13 bases. V dropped 4 bases and J dropped 4; count of bases not matched to a gene: 5. The CDR3 totals 16 residues. Germline assignment: CDR1 LGHNA and CDR2 YNFKEQ.